A single sample is the source of the 5 T cell receptor beta chains below, sequenced in a study of immune heterogeneity within non-small cell lung tumors. Amplification of the TCR beta CDR3 was achieved through multiplex PCR with 32 V and 13 J primers. A single record per CDR3 protein comes from TCRdb applying MiXCR to the multiplex PCR reads. The table lists approximately 11,000 distinct CDR3 sequences, 15% to 25% of them singletons. Samples each supplied 600 ng of bulk tumor genomic DNA as template. Several biopsies were spaced far apart within each primary tumor and obtained as surgery took place. With untreated, newly diagnosed non-small cell lung cancer, the patients went on to undergo curative surgery. The sample comprised lung tumor tissue. The receptors shown here come from a man aged 55 to 69 with non-small cell lung cancer.

This clonotype was observed a handful of times. The genes are TRBV25-1 and TRBJ2-3; D unclear. Trimming pared 1 base from V and 3 bases from J, leaving 5 bases between. The CDR3 runs to 13 residues. In germline, CDR1 is MGHDK, CDR2 SYGVNS. CDR3 region: CASSESWTDTQYF. CDR3 coding DNA: TGTGCCAGCAGTGAATCCTGGACAGATACGCAGTATTTT. Variable domain in full (rest from reference TRBV25-1 and TRBJ2-3): EADIYQTPRYLVIGTGKKITLECSQTMGHDKMYWYQQDPGMELHLIHYSYGVNSTEKGDLSSESTVSRIRTEHFPLTLESARPSHTSQYLCASSESWTDTQYFGPGTRLTVL.

At least ten counts were recorded for this clonotype. V gene TRBV6-1 combines with J gene TRBJ2-1; D is uncertain. Germline values: CDR1 MNHNS, CDR2 SASEGT. The ends were cut back, 6 bases at V and 4 bases at J, with 13 bases in the middle. CDR3 length: 14 residues. The CDR3 spells CASSTQGIYNEQFF. Here the CDR3 DNA reads TGTGCCAGCAGCACACAAGGGATTTACAATGAGCAGTTCTTC.

The chain combines TRBV20-1 with TRBJ2-1, with D tentatively TRBD2 (5 bases). Trimming removed 5 bases at V and 8 bases at J, with 10 bases between. Germline-derived CDR1 and CDR2 are DFQATT and SNEGSKA (reference sequence). The CDR3 has 11 amino acids. The CDR3, as DNA: TGCAGTGCTGCAACGAGGGATGAGCAGTTCTTC. Protein product: CSAATRDEQFF.

This clonotype is termed medium-sized. The gene calls are TRBV7-8 and TRBJ2-7; possibly TRBD1 for D (6 bases). V lost 1 base to trimming and J lost 5 bases, with 12 bases between them. This CDR3 region has 14 residues. Germline CDR1 and CDR2: SGHVS and FQNEAQ. Here the CDR3 reads CASSLGTDRNEQYF. In DNA form, the CDR3 reads TGTGCCAGCAGCTTAGGGACAGATCGTAACGAGCAGTACTTC. Supplemented by reference TRBV7-8 and TRBJ2-7, the full variable domain reads GAGVSQSPRYKVAKRGQDVALRCDPISGHVSLFWYQQALGQGPEFLTYFQNEAQLDKSGLPSDRFFAERPEGSVSTLKIQRTQQEDSAVYLCASSLGTDRNEQYFGPGTRLTVT.

Within the sample, this clonotype is medium-sized (0.01 to 0.1%). This chain uses TRBV12-3 or TRBV12-4 with TRBJ1-1, with D unclear. Trimming left V 6 bases short and J 8 bases short, with 10 bases between. The CDR3 totals 11 residues. The CDR3 is CASSLRGEAFF. As DNA, the CDR3 is TGTGCCAGCAGCCTCCGAGGAGAAGCTTTCTTT.